These T cell receptor beta chains were read from a single sample in a study of T cells in Graves' hyperthyroidism and ophthalmopathy. TCRdb processed the multiplex PCR reads anew with MiXCR; each CDR3 protein has one entry. The sample contains almost 600,000 distinct CDR3 sequences, about 45% of which appear only once. The material sequenced was peripheral blood or thyroid tissue (not recorded which). These receptors all come from a woman aged 18-29 years with Graves' hyperthyroidism. Both conserved end residues are part of each CDR3.

17	TRBV2	TRBJ1-1	CASSDEMTSGANTEAFF
13	TRBV29-1	TRBJ2-5	CSVERGFGETQYF
12	TRBV2	TRBJ1-6	CASSVENSPLHF
14	TRBV11-2	TRBJ1-2	CASSYRGSGYGYTF
15	TRBV29-1	TRBJ1-3	CSIFETGSTGYTIYF
17	TRBV4-1	TRBJ1-3	CASRPGTGVRSGNTIYF
15	TRBV24-1	TRBJ2-2	CATSPDSMNTGELFF
13	TRBV11-2	TRBJ1-1	CASSLVTGQKAFF
15	TRBV10-3	TRBJ1-1	CAISEWKTGDTEAFF
15	TRBV29-1	TRBJ2-7	CSASSYGGEAYEQYF
17	TRBV9	TRBJ2-5	CASSPQRTSGSWETQYF
14	TRBV12-5	TRBJ2-2	CASGLATDGGELFF
14	TRBV5-8	TRBJ2-5	CASSGTGGSETQYF
16	TRBV7-2	TRBJ1-6	CASTYGGAAPNSPLHF
13	TRBV6-1	TRBJ1-2	CASSKGAPEGYTF
18	TRBV20-1	TRBJ2-2	CSARDGLAGTANTGELFF
13	TRBV5-8	TRBJ2-5	CASSLSGMETQYF
12	TRBV10-3	TRBJ1-2	CAMGGSGNGYTF
13	TRBV10-3	TRBJ1-5	CAIRTGANQPQHF
16	TRBV14	TRBJ1-5	CASSQVSGTGPRPQHF
15	TRBV12-3/TRBV12-4	TRBJ2-5	CASSLDGQEGETQYF
16	TRBV6-6	TRBJ2-7	CASSYQLGQDLYEQYF
15	TRBV10-3	TRBJ2-7	CAISEYTGAPYEQYF
12	TRBV2	TRBJ1-1	CASKVSGGEAFF
12	TRBV6-5	TRBJ1-2	CASGAGGYGYTF
14	TRBV6-6	TRBJ2-5	CASRLWDKHETQYF
12	TRBV7-4	TRBJ2-7	CASSLTDREQYF
15	TRBV9	TRBJ2-3	CASSILTEGTDTQYF
15	TRBV24-1	TRBJ2-5	CATSEELAGKETQYF
16	TRBV7-2	TRBJ2-2	CASSYQILAGTGELFF
15	TRBV7-9	TRBJ1-5	CASSGGVGDNQPQHF
15	TRBV15	TRBJ1-2	CATSGITMKDYGYTF
14	TRBV10-3	TRBJ1-3	CAIRQGLSGNTIYF
13	TRBV5-8	TRBJ1-1	CASSPRSSTEAFF
14	TRBV7-9	TRBJ1-5	CASSSPGSNQPQHF
17	TRBV15	TRBJ1-5	CATSRPGQGDSNQPQHF
13	TRBV2	TRBJ1-2	CAGSYDRDSGYTF
14	TRBV11-1	TRBJ1-2	CASTNSGETSYYTF
15	TRBV20-1	TRBJ2-3	CSARDKAGGADTQYF
13	TRBV7-6	TRBJ2-7	CASSLEDRDEQYF
13	TRBV24-1	TRBJ2-3	CATSDPLVDTQYF
14	TRBV7-4	TRBJ2-3	CASSLGAATDTQYF
14	TRBV11-2	TRBJ1-4	CASSLFQGEKKLFF
16	TRBV20-1	TRBJ1-5	CSARVEQGVNWQPQHF
14	TRBV25-1	TRBJ1-1	CASSVGLGITEAFF
15	TRBV6-2/TRBV6-3	TRBJ2-2	CASRWGGLNTGELFF
14	TRBV6-6	TRBJ2-7	CASSYLDRNYEQYF
16	TRBV4-1	TRBJ2-5	CASSQQPGGIRETQYF